This T cell receptor (beta chain) was identified in a study of cytomegalovirus exposure and HLA in healthy donors. Sequencing was performed with immunoSEQ multiplex PCR; in TCRdb, only in-frame clones are kept and a portion is missing. The repertoire includes more than 140,000 clones, roughly nine tenths of them detected once, and around 3.4% sits in the top ten. CDR3 size: 15 residues. CDR1 SSHAT and CDR2 FNYEAQ come from the germline V gene (reference sequence). On this clone itself: Mismatch with germline at one junction end may stem from a read error.

The chain uses TRBV7-7 and TRBJ2-5, with 7 bases that match TRBD1. Material: PBMCs. The receptor was isolated from a woman between 18 and 29 years old in good health and CMV-seropositive. The CDR3: CASSLARDRQETQYF. CDR3 nucleotide sequence: TGTGCTAGCAGCTTAGCCCGGGACAGACAAGAGACCCAGTACTTC.